This T cell receptor beta chain was captured in a study of response to subunit inactivated influenza vaccine. Study-wide findings and caveats: Each seasonal influenza vaccination recruits few new T cells, the authors suggested.

TCRdb re-derived calls from the RT-PCR reads in MiXCR, one entry per CDR3 protein. The profile covers around 530,000 distinct CDR3 sequences, with roughly 12% appearing a single time and about a tenth taken by the ten largest. V lost 0 bases and J lost 2, with 10 bases in between. CDR1 and CDR2 (germline): ENHRY, SYGVKD. CDR3 size: 15 residues. This clonotype was counted many times. Its antigen is currently unknown. The rearrangement links TRBV10-3 to TRBJ2-5; no definite D call. Material: PBMCs from blood, obtained on the day of vaccination. The TCR sequence derives from a man in his fifties who received an inactivated influenza vaccine. CDR3 nucleotide sequence: TGTGCCATCAGTGAGTCGAAAGGCGGACAAGAGACCCAGTACTTC. Residues: CAISESKGGQETQYF.